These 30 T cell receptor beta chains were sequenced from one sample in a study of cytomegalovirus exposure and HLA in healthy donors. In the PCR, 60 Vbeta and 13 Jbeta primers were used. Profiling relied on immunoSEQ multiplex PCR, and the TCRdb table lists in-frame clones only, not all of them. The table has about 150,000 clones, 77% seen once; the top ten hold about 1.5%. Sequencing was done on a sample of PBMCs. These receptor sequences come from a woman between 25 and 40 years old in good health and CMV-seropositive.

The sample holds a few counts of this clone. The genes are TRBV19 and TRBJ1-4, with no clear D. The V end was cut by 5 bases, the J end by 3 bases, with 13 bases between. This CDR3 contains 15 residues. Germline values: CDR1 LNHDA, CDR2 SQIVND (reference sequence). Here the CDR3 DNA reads TGTGCCAGTAGTCAAGACACGGATCCTAATGAAAAACTGTTTTTT. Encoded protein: CASSQDTDPNEKLFF.

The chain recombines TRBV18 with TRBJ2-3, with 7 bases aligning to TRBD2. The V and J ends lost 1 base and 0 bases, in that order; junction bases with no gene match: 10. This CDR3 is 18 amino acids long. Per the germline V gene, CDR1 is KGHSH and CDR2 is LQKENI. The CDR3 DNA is TGTGCCAGCTCACCACGGACGGCTAGCGGTCCCAGCACAGATACGCAGTATTTT. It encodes CASSPRTASGPSTDTQYF.

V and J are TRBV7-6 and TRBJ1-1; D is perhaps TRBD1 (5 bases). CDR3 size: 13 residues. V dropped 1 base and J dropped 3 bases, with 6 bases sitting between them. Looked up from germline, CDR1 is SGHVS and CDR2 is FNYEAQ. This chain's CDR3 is CASSLEGHTEAFF. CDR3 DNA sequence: TGTGCCAGCAGCTTAGAGGGGCACACTGAAGCTTTCTTT.

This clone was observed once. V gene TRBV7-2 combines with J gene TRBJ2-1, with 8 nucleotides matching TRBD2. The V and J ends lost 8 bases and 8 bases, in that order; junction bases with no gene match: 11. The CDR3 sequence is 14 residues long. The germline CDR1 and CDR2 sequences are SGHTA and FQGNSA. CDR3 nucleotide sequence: TGTGCCAGCGCCCGGGACGGCGGGAGGTATGAGCAGTTCTTC. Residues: CASARDGGRYEQFF.

CDR3 coding DNA: TGTGCCAGCAGTGAAAGACAGGGCTACTACGAGCAGTACTTC. Encoded protein: CASSERQGYYEQYF. This rearrangement joins TRBV6-1 to TRBJ2-5, with TRBD1 matching over 7 bases. Matching the DNA end better, TRBJ2-7 makes the J call doubtful. Per germline, CDR1 MNHNS and CDR2 SASEGT. The CDR3 loop spans 14 amino acids.

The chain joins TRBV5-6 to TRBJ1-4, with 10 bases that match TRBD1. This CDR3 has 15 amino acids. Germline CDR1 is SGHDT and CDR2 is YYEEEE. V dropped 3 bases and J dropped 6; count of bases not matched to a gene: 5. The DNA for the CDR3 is TGTGCCAGCAGCTCGGTGGGACAGGGGCATGAAAAACTGTTTTTT. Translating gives CASSSVGQGHEKLFF.

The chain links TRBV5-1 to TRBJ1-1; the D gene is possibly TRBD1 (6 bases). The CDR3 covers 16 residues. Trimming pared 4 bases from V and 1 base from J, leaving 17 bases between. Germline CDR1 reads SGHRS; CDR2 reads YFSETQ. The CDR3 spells CASSREWGGGNTEAFF. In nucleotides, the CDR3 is TGCGCCAGCAGCCGGGAATGGGGAGGGGGGAACACTGAAGCTTTCTTT.

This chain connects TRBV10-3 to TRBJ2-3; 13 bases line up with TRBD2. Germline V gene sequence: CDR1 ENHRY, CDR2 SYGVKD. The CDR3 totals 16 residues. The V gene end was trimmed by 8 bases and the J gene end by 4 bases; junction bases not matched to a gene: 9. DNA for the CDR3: TGTGCCATCGCTGGACTAGCGGGAGTTTGGCCAGATACGCAGTATTTT. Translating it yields CAIAGLAGVWPDTQYF.

The CDR3 is CASSQDRGAEEKLFF. Written as DNA, the CDR3 is TGCGCCAGCAGCCAAGATCGGGGGGCTGAAGAAAAACTGTTTTTT. The rearrangement links TRBV4-1 to TRBJ1-4; D is possibly TRBD1 (6 bases). V was trimmed by 0 bases and J by 8 bases, leaving 13 bases between them. The CDR3 loop spans 15 amino acids. The germline CDR1 and CDR2 sequences are MGHRA and YSYEKL.

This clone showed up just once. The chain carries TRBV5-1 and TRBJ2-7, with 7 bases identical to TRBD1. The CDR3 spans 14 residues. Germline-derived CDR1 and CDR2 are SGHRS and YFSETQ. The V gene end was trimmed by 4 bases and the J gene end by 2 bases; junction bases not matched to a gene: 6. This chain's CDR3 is CASSKDRQTYEQYF. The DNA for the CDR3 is TGCGCCAGCAGCAAGGACAGGCAGACCTACGAGCAGTACTTC.

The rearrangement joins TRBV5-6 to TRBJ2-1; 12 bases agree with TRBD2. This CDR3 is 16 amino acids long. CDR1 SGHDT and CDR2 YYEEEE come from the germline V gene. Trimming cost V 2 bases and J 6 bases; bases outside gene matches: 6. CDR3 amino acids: CASSFSLAGGFNEQFF. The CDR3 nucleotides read TGTGCCAGCAGCTTCTCACTAGCGGGAGGATTCAATGAGCAGTTCTTC.

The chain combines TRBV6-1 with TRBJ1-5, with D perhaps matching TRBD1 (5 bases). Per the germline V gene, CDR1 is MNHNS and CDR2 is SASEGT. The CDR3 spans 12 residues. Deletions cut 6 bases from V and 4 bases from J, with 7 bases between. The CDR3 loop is CASRGQNQPQHF. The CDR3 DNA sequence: TGTGCCAGCAGGGGGCAAAATCAGCCCCAGCATTTT.

CDR3 protein: CAISEVTGVTEAFF. The CDR3 region has the DNA TGTGCCATCAGTGAAGTGACAGGGGTTACTGAAGCTTTCTTT. This chain links TRBV10-3 with TRBJ1-1; 8 positions match TRBD1. V was clipped by 3 bases and J by 5 bases; unmatched bases: 5. The CDR3 sequence is 14 residues long. Germline CDR1 ENHRY, CDR2 SYGVKD.

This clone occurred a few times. The CDR3 loop is CASSAQLAAYNEQFF. In DNA form, the CDR3 reads TGTGCCAGCAGTGCCCAACTAGCGGCCTACAATGAGCAGTTCTTC. V is TRBV6-1 and J is TRBJ2-1; 8 bases align to TRBD2. CDR1 is MNHNS, CDR2 SASEGT, per germline. The CDR3 has 15 amino acids. The V segment lost 4 bases and the J segment 2 bases; nucleotides outside the gene matches: 4.

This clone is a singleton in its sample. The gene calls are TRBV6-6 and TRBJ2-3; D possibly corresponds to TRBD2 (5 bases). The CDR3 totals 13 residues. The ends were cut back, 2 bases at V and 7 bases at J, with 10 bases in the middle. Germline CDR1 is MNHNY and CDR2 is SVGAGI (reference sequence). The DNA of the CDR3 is TGTGCCAGCAGTTACCGCGGAGGACATACGCAGTATTTT. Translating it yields CASSYRGGHTQYF.

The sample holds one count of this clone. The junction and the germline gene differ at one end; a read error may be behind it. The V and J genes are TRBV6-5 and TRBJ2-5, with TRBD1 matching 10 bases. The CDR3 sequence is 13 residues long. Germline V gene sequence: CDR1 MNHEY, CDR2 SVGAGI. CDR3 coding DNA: TGTGCCAGCAGACGGGACAGGGGAGAGGCCCAGTACTTC. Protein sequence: CASRRDRGEAQYF.

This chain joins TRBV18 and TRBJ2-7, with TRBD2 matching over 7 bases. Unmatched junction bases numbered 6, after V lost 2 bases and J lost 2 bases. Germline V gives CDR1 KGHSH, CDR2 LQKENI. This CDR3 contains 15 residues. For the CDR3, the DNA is TGTGCCAGCTCACCATCCGGGACTATGGCCTACGAGCAGTACTTC. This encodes CASSPSGTMAYEQYF.

CDR3 coding DNA: TGTGCCAGCAGACTCTCCCCGGACAGCGGTCAGCCCCAGCATTTT. Amino acid sequence: CASRLSPDSGQPQHF. The rearrangement uses TRBV6-1 and TRBJ1-5; D possibly corresponds to TRBD1 (6 bases). Germline V gene lookup returns CDR1 MNHNS and CDR2 SASEGT. The CDR3 covers 15 residues. Trimming removed 6 bases at V and 6 bases at J, with 18 bases between.

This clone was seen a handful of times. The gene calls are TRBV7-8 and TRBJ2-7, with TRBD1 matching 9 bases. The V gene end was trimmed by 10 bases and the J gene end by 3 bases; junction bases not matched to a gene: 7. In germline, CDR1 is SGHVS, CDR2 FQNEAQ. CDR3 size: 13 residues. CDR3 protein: CATAGTGYYEQYF. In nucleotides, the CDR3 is TGTGCCACCGCCGGGACAGGGTACTACGAGCAGTACTTC.

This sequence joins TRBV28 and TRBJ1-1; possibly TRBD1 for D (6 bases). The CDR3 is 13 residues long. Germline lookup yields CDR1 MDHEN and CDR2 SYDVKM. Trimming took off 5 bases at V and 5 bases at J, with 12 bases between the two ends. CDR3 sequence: CASSRQGRTEAFF. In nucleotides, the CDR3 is TGTGCCAGCAGTAGGCAGGGGCGTACTGAAGCTTTCTTT.

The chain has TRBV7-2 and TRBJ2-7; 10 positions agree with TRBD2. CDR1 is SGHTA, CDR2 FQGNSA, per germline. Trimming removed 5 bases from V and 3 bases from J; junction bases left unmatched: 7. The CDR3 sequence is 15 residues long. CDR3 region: CASSPGLAVNYEQYF. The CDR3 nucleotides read TGTGCCAGCAGCCCTGGACTAGCGGTAAACTACGAGCAGTACTTC. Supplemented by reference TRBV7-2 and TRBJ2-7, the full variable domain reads GAGVSQSPSNKVTEKGKDVELRCDPISGHTALYWYRQSLGQGLEFLIYFQGNSAPDKSGLPSDRFSAERTGGSVSTLTIQRTQQEDSAVYLCASSPGLAVNYEQYFGPGTRLTVT.

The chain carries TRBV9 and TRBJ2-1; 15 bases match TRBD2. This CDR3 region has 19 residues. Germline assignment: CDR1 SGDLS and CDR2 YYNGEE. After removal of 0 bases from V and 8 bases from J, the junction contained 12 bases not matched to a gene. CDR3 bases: TGTGCCAGCAGCGTAGAGGGACTAGCGGGAGGCACTCGGTGGCATGAGCAGTTCTTC. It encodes CASSVEGLAGGTRWHEQFF.

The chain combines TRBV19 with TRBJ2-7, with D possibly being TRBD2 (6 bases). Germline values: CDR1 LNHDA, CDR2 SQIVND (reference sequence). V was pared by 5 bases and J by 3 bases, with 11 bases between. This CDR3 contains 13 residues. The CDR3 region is CASSPRGSYEQYF. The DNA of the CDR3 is TGTGCCAGTAGTCCCCGGGGGAGCTACGAGCAGTACTTC.

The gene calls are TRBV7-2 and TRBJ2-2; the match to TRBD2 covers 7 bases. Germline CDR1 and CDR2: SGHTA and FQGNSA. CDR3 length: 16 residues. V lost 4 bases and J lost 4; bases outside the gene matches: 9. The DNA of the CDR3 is TGTGCCAGCAGCTCCTCCCCCCGCGGGAGCACCGGGGAGCTGTTTTTT. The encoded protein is CASSSSPRGSTGELFF.

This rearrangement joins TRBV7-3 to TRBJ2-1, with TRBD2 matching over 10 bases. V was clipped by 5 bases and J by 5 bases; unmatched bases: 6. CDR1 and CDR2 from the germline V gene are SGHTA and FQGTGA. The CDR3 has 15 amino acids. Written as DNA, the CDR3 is TGTGCCAGCAGCCCTAGCGGGAGCGTCCACAATGAGCAGTTCTTC. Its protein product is CASSPSGSVHNEQFF.

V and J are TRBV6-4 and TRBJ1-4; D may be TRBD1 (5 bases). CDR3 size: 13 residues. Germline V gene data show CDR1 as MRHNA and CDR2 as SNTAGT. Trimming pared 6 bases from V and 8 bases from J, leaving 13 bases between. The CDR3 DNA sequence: TGTGCCAGCAGGGACCGGGGGGGAGAAAAACTGTTTTTT. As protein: CASRDRGGEKLFF.

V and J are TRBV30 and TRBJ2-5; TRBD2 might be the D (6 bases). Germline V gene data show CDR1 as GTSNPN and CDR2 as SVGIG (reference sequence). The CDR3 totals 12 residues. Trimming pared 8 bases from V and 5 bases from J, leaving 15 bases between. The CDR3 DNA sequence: TGTGCCACTACCGCGGGGAGGGAGACCCAGTACTTC. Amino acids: CATTAGRETQYF. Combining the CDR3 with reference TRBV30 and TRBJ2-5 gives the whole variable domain SQTIHQWPATLVQPVGSPLSLECTVEGTSNPNLYWYRQAAGRGLQLLFYSVGIGQISSEVPQNLSASRPQDRQFILSSKKLLLSDSGFYLCATTAGRETQYFGPGTRLLVL.

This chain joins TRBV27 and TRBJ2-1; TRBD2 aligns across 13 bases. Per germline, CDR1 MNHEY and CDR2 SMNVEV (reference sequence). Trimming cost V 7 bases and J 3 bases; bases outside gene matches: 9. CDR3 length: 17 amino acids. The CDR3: CASKLGTSGMYYNEQFF. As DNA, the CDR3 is TGTGCCAGCAAACTGGGGACTAGCGGGATGTACTACAATGAGCAGTTCTTC.

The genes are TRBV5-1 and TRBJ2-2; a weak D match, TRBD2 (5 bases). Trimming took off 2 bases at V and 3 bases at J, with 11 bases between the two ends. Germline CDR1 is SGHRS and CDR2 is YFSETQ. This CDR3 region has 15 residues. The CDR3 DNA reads TGCGCCAGCAGCTTAATGGGAGCGGACACCGGGGAGCTGTTTTTT. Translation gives CASSLMGADTGELFF.

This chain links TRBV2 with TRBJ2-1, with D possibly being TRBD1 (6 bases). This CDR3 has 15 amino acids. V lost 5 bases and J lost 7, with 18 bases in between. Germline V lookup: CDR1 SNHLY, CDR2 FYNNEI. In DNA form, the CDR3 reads TGTGCCAGCAGTTCCGACGGCGCAGGGGAGAATGAGCAGTTCTTC. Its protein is CASSSDGAGENEQFF.